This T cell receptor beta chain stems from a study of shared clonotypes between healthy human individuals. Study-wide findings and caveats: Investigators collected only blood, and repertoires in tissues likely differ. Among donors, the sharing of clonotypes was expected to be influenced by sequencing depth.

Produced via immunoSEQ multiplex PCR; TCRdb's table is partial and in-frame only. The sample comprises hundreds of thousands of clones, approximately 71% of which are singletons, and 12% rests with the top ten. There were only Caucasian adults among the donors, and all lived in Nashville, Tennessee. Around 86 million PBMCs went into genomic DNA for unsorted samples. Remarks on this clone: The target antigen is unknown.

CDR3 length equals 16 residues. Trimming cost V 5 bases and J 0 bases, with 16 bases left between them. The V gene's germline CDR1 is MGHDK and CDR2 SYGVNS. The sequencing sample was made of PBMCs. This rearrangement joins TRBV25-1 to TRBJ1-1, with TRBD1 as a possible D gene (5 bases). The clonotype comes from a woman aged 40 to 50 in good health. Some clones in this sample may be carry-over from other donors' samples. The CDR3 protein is CASSRGVATMNTEAFF. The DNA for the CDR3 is TGTGCCAGCAGTCGGGGGGTAGCCACGATGAACACTGAAGCTTTCTTT.